This TCR beta chain appears in the sequencing data of a study of blood T cell repertoires in COVID-19. The table came from immunoSEQ multiplex PCR; TCRdb's copy has only in-frame clones and leaves some out. The sample lists tens of thousands of clones; roughly 80% were seen once. CDR1 is KGHSH and CDR2 is LQKENI in the germline V gene. The CDR3 runs 15 residues. V shed 1 base, J shed 2 bases, and the junction held 4 bases outside the gene matches. The sample consisted of peripheral blood. The clonotype originates from a woman aged 60-75 years with acute or convalescent COVID-19. The rearrangement uses TRBV18 and TRBJ2-5; 7 bases fit TRBD1. The CDR3: CASSPRGTEQETQYF. DNA of the CDR3: TGTGCCAGCTCACCACGTGGGACAGAACAAGAGACCCAGTACTTC. Combining the CDR3 with reference TRBV18 and TRBJ2-5 gives the whole variable domain NAGVMQNPRHLVRRRGQEARLRCSPMKGHSHVYWYRQLPEEGLKFMVYLQKENIIDESGMPKERFSAEFPKEGPSILRIQQVVRGDSAAYFCASSPRGTEQETQYFGPGTRLLVL.